The clone carrying this T cell receptor (beta chain) appeared many times. Its antigen is still unknown. A junction boundary mismatches the germline segment, possibly from a read error. Germline CDR1 SGHRS, CDR2 YFSETQ. The CDR3 runs 13 residues. TCRdb re-called the 5' RACE reads with MiXCR, one entry per CDR3 protein. The sample shows 300,000 or so distinct CDR3 sequences, 13% of them seen only once. The sample originates from a study of T cells after yellow fever vaccination. Study conclusions and caveats: Contaminants from the bulk population, in the form of abundant clonotypes, could be found in FACS-sorted repertoires. Relatively few clonotypes were ones that appeared in both CD4 and CD8 compartments.

The specimen comprised CD4+ T cells sorted from PBMCs, sampled 45 days after the yellow fever booster vaccination. This receptor was identified in a man aged 25 to 40 who received the YFV17D yellow fever vaccine. The chain has TRBV5-1 and TRBJ1-2; D not resolved. The CDR3 bases are TGTGCCAGCAGCCTCGCGGGCGACTATGGCTACACCTTC. Amino acids: CASSLAGDYGYTF. The whole variable domain, filled in from reference TRBV5-1 and TRBJ1-2, reads KAGVTQTPRYLIKTRGQQVTLSCSPISGHRSVSWYQQTPGQGLQFLFEYFSETQRNKGNFPGRFSGRQFSNSRSEMNVSTLELGDSALYLCASSLAGDYGYTFGSGTRLTVV.